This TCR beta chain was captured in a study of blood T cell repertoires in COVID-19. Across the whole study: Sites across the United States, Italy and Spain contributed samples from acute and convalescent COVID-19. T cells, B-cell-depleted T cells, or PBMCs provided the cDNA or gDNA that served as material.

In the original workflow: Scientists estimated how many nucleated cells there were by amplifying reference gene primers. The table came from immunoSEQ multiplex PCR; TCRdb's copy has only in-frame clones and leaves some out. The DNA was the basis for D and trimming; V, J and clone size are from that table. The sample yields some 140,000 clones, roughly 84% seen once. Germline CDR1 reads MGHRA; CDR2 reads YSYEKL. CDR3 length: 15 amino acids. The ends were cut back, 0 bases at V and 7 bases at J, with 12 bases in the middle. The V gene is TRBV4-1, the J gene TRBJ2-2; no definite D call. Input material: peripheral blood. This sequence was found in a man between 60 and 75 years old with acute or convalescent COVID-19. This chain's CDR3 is CASSQDNQFVGELFF. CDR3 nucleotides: TGCGCCAGCAGCCAAGATAATCAGTTTGTCGGGGAGCTGTTTTTT.